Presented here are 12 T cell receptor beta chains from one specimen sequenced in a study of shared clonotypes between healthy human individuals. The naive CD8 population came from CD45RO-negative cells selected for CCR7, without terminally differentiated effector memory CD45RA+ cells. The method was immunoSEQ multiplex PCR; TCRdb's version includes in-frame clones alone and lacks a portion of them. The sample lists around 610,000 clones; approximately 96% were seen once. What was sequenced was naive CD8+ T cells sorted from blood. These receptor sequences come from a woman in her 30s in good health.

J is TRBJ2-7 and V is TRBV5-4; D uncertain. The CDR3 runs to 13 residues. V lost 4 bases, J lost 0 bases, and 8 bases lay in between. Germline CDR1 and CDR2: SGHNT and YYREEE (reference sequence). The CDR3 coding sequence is TGTGCCAGCAGCGAAGTCAACTCCTACGAGCAGTACTTC. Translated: CASSEVNSYEQYF.

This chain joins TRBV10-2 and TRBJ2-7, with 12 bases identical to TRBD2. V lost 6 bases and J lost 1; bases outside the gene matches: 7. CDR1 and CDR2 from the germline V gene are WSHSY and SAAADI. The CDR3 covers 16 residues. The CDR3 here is CASRGLAGGPSYEQYF. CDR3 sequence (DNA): TGCGCCAGCAGGGGCCTAGCGGGAGGGCCGTCCTACGAGCAGTACTTC.

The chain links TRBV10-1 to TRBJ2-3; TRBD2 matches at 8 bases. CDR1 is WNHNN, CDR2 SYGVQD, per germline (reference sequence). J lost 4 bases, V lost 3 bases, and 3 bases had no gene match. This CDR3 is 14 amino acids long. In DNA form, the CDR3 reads TGCGCCAGCAGTGACGCGCGGGGGGCAGATACGCAGTATTTT. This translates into CASSDARGADTQYF.

The CDR3 DNA reads as TGTGCCAGCAGGTTGGAGGCTAGCGGAGCCAAAAACATTCAGTACTTC. It codes for CASRLEASGAKNIQYF. J is TRBJ2-4 and V is TRBV2, with 7 bases fitting TRBD2. From germline, CDR1 is SNHLY and CDR2 FYNNEI. The length of the CDR3 is 16 residues. V was pared by 6 bases and J by 0 bases, with 8 bases of the junction left unmatched.

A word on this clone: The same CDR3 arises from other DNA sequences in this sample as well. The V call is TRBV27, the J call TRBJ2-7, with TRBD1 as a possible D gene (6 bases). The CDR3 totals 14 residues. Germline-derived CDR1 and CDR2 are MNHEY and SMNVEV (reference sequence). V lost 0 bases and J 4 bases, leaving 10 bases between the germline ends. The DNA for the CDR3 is TGTGCCAGCAGTTTATCCCAAACAGGGTACGAGCAGTACTTC. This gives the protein CASSLSQTGYEQYF.

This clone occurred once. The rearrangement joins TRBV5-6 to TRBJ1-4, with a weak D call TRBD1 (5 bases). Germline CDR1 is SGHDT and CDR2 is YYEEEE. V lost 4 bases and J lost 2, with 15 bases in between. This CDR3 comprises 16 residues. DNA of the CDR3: TGTGCCAGCAGCCAGGGAGGTAGTTGGACTAATGAAAAACTGTTTTTT. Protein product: CASSQGGSWTNEKLFF.

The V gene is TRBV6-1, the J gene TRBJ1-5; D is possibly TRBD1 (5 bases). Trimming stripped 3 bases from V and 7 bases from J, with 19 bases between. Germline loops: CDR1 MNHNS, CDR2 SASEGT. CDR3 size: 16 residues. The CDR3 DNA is TGTGCCAGCAGTGACCCCAGCAGGGCCCCCAAACAGCCCCAGCATTTT. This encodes CASSDPSRAPKQPQHF.

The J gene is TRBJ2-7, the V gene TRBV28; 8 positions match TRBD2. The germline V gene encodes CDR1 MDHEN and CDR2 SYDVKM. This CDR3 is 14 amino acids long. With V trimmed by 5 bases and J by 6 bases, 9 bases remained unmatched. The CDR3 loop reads CASSITGTSGEQYF. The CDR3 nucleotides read TGTGCCAGCAGTATAACCGGGACTAGTGGCGAGCAGTACTTC. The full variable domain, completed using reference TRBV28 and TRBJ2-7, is DVKVTQSSRYLVKRTGEKVFLECVQDMDHENMFWYRQDPGLGLRLIYFSYDVKMKEKGDIPEGYSVSREKKERFSLILESASTNQTSMYLCASSITGTSGEQYFGPGTRLTVT.

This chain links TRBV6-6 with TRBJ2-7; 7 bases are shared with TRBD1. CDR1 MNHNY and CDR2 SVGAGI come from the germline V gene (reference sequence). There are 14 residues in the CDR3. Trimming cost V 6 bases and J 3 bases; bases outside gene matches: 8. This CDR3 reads CASSAGTASYEQYF. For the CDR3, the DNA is TGTGCCAGCAGCGCCGGGACAGCTAGCTACGAGCAGTACTTC.

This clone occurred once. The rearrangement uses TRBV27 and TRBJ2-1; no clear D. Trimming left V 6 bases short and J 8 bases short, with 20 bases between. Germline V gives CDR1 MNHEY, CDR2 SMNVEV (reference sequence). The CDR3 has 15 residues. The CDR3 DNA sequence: TGTGCCAGCAGCCTACTACCGGGCCCTCGGGATGAGCAGTTCTTC. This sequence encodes CASSLLPGPRDEQFF.

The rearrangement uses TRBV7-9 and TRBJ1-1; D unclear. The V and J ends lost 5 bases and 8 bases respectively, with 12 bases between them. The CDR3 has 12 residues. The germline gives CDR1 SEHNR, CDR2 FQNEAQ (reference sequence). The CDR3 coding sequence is TGTGCCAGCAGCCTCCCGGCCCCAGAAGCTTTCTTT. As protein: CASSLPAPEAFF.

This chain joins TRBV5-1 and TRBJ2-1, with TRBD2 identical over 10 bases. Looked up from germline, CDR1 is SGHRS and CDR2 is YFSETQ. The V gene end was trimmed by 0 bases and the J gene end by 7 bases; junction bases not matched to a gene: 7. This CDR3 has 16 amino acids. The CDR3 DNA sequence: TGCGCCAGCAGCTTGGCCCCTAGCGGGAGTTCAAATGAGCAGTTCTTC. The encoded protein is CASSLAPSGSSNEQFF.